The rows below give T cell receptor beta chains drawn from one sample of a study of T cells in Graves' hyperthyroidism and ophthalmopathy. TCRdb called the multiplex PCR reads again in MiXCR, with one record for every CDR3 protein. The sample lists about 600,000 distinct CDR3 sequences, about a sixth occurring once. Specimen: blood. The receptors here all came from a woman in her thirties or forties with Graves' ophthalmopathy. Both conserved end residues are part of each CDR3. Each record gives: V gene, D gene, J gene, clone size, CDR3 protein, CDR3 DNA. A D gene is named only where the DNA matches it firmly. The listing skips clone size in some rows; elsewhere it reads once, few, many or a size class.

TRBV29-1	.	TRBJ1-1	many	CSVEDLRGANTEAFF	TGCAGCGTTGAAGATCTACGGGGGGCGAACACTGAAGCTTTCTTT
TRBV4-1	.	TRBJ2-4	.	CASSQDIGGAAKNIQYF	TGCGCCAGCAGCCAAGATATTGGGGGGGCCGCCAAAAACATTCAGTACTTC
TRBV3-1	TRBD1	TRBJ2-5	few	CASSQRDRGSQETQYF	TGTGCCAGCAGCCAGAGAGACAGGGGGTCACAAGAGACCCAGTACTTC
TRBV5-1	.	TRBJ2-7	.	CASSTGVSKEQYF	TGCGCCAGCAGCACGGGAGTTTCGAAGGAGCAGTACTTC
TRBV6-2/TRBV6-3	TRBD2	TRBJ2-3	.	CASSRTSGGVVGTQYF	TGTGCCAGCAGTCGGACTAGCGGGGGGGTAGTCGGTACGCAGTATTTT
TRBV18	TRBD1	TRBJ2-1	.	CASSPSVGQGTYNEQFF	TGTGCCAGCTCACCAAGTGTGGGACAGGGGACCTACAATGAGCAGTTCTTC
TRBV28	TRBD1	TRBJ2-7	many	CVSGQGAYEQYF	TGTGTCTCCGGACAGGGGGCTTACGAGCAGTACTTC
TRBV5-6	TRBD2	TRBJ2-5	many	CASSFRTGTTKETQYF	TGTGCCAGCAGCTTTCGAACCGGGACTACTAAAGAGACCCAGTACTTC
TRBV10-3	.	TRBJ1-5	few	CAISGGQQNQPQHF	TGTGCCATCAGTGGCGGACAGCAGAATCAGCCCCAGCATTTT
TRBV9	.	TRBJ2-7	few	CASSVSVGSYEQYF	TGTGCCAGCAGCGTTTCAGTCGGGAGCTACGAGCAGTACTTC
TRBV2	TRBD1	TRBJ2-1	.	CASSVRSGTGSPFSQDEQFF	TGTGCCAGCAGTGTGAGGTCCGGGACAGGGAGCCCGTTTTCTCAGGATGAGCAGTTCTTC
TRBV5-1	.	TRBJ1-2	.	CASSQGEGGYGYTF	TGCGCCAGCAGCCAAGGGGAGGGGGGGTATGGCTACACCTTC
TRBV18	.	TRBJ1-1	many	CASSPTQEPNTEAFF	TGTGCCAGCTCACCGACCCAGGAGCCGAACACTGAAGCTTTCTTT
TRBV18	TRBD2	TRBJ2-5	many	CASSIGLAGGQETQYF	TGTGCCAGCTCAATCGGACTAGCGGGAGGCCAAGAGACCCAGTACTTC
TRBV6-1	TRBD2	TRBJ2-3	many	CASARLAGGPDTQYF	TGTGCCAGCGCGCGGCTAGCGGGAGGGCCGGATACGCAGTATTTT
TRBV7-9	.	TRBJ2-3	many	CASSLEVPDTQYF	TGTGCCAGCAGCTTAGAGGTCCCAGATACGCAGTATTTT
TRBV6-1	TRBD2	TRBJ2-1	few	CASSDSGRAYNEQFF	TGTGCCAGCAGCGATAGCGGGAGGGCCTACAATGAGCAGTTCTTC
TRBV19	TRBD1	TRBJ2-1	few	CASSRQGDYNEQFF	TGTGCCAGTAGCCGACAGGGGGACTACAATGAGCAGTTCTTC
TRBV29-1	.	TRBJ1-1	many	CSTWRTTNTEAFF	TGCAGCACATGGCGTACGACGAACACTGAAGCTTTCTTT
TRBV4-1	.	TRBJ2-4	.	CASSQEFAPTGAVQYF	TGCGCCAGCAGCCAAGAATTTGCTCCCACAGGAGCGGTTCAGTACTTC
TRBV20-1	TRBD2	TRBJ2-2	many	CSARSSGNTGELFF	TGCAGTGCTAGATCTAGCGGAAACACCGGGGAGCTGTTTTTT
TRBV6-1	TRBD1	TRBJ2-5	.	CASSELHTFRDRKTQYF	TGTGCCAGCAGTGAACTCCACACATTCCGGGACAGAAAGACCCAGTACTTC
TRBV6-1	TRBD1	TRBJ1-3	once	CASSQGQPWVYF	TGTGCCAGCAGCCAGGGACAGCCGTGGGTATATTTT
TRBV30	TRBD2	TRBJ2-5	many	CALKPGLAGGLETQYF	TGTGCCTTGAAACCCGGACTAGCGGGGGGGTTGGAGACCCAGTACTTC
TRBV18	.	TRBJ2-2	.	CASSPRASGTGELFF	TGTGCCAGCTCACCGAGGGCTAGTGGCACCGGGGAGCTGTTTTTT
TRBV2	.	TRBJ2-7	few	CASSLIGGSYEQYF	TGTGCCAGCAGCTTAATCGGTGGCTCCTACGAGCAGTACTTC
TRBV24-1	.	TRBJ1-1	.	CATSDFNIRAFF	TGTGCCACCAGTGATTTCAACATCAGAGCTTTCTTT
TRBV5-1	TRBD1	TRBJ2-3	many	CASSTQGADTQYF	TGCGCCAGCAGCACACAGGGGGCAGATACGCAGTATTTT
TRBV20-1	.	TRBJ1-6	few	CSATRGRSSYNSPLHF	TGCAGTGCGACCCGGGGGAGGAGCTCCTATAATTCACCCCTCCACTTT
TRBV9	TRBD2	TRBJ2-2	.	CASSPRGVDKGELFF	TGTGCCAGCAGCCCGCGGGGGGTCGACAAAGGGGAGCTGTTTTTT
TRBV6-1	.	TRBJ2-3	few	CASSGMWTGTDTQYF	TGTGCCAGCAGCGGGATGTGGACTGGCACAGATACGCAGTATTTT
TRBV20-1	.	TRBJ1-1	many	CSARERGGRDSEAFF	TGCAGTGCTAGAGAGAGGGGAGGCAGAGACAGTGAAGCTTTCTTT
TRBV7-9	.	TRBJ1-2	.	CASRAQGSNYGYTF	TGTGCCAGCCGGGCACAGGGATCTAACTATGGCTACACCTTC
TRBV14	TRBD2	TRBJ2-1	few	CASNRLAGVEEQFF	TGTGCCAGCAACCGACTAGCGGGAGTTGAGGAGCAGTTCTTC
TRBV6-1	TRBD2	TRBJ2-5	many	CASSELAGVQETQYF	TGTGCCAGCAGTGAACTAGCGGGGGTCCAAGAGACCCAGTACTTC
TRBV18	.	TRBJ2-7	many	CASSPPTGPYEQYF	TGTGCCAGCTCACCACCGACGGGGCCGTACGAGCAGTACTTC
TRBV2	TRBD1	TRBJ1-1	.	CASSVTGGAFF	TGTGCCAGCAGTGTTACAGGGGGAGCTTTCTTT
TRBV3-1	.	TRBJ2-7	many	CASSQDGRNYEQYF	TGTGCCAGCAGCCAAGATGGACGGAACTACGAGCAGTACTTC
TRBV6-1	.	TRBJ1-6	.	CASRPTDTSPLHF	TGTGCCAGCAGACCGACAGACACTTCACCCCTCCACTTT
TRBV4-1	.	TRBJ2-7	many	CASSQGYQSSYEQYF	TGCGCCAGCAGCCAAGGTTACCAGAGCTCCTACGAGCAGTACTTC
TRBV2	TRBD2	TRBJ2-1	many	CASSDRRGGTEQFF	TGTGCCAGCAGTGATCGGCGGGGGGGCACTGAGCAGTTCTTC
TRBV11-2	.	TRBJ2-7	many	CASSLGTDYEQYF	TGTGCCAGCAGCCTCGGGACTGACTACGAGCAGTACTTC